The 28 T cell receptor beta chains listed next were all sequenced from one sample in a study of identical twins. TCRdb itself ran the 5' RACE reads through MiXCR, one entry per CDR3 protein. The table includes 700,000 or so distinct CDR3 sequences, around 8.3% detected once. In addition, the sample was reused for a study of yellow fever vaccine responses in identical twins.

Sequencing was done on a sample of PBMCs. The receptors were sampled from a woman under 30 in good health.

This rearrangement joins TRBV4-1 to TRBJ2-7, with a possible D match to TRBD1 (6 bases). The V gene's germline CDR1 is MGHRA and CDR2 YSYEKL. V lost 3 bases and J lost 2, with 17 bases in between. The CDR3 sequence is 16 residues long. The CDR3 DNA sequence: TGCGCCAGCAGCCATAACCCTGGGACAAGCGCCTACGAGCAGTACTTC. This codes for CASSHNPGTSAYEQYF.

The genes are TRBV3-1 and TRBJ2-7; TRBD1 agrees at 8 bases. J was trimmed by 6 bases and V by 2 bases; bases with no gene match: 9. Germline assignment: CDR1 LGHDT and CDR2 YNNKEL (reference sequence). This CDR3 is 15 amino acids long. CDR3 nucleotides: TGTGCCAGCAGCCAAAGGACAGGGAGATCGGCCGAGCAGTACTTC. Translating gives CASSQRTGRSAEQYF.

The DNA of the CDR3 is TGTGCCACCAGTGACCCGGTAGCCAGGGGGCCGGGAAAGAGCTCTGGGGCCAACGTCCTGACTTTC. This sequence encodes CATSDPVARGPGKSSGANVLTF. The chain links TRBV24-1 to TRBJ2-6, with 8 positions matching TRBD1. V was pared by 4 bases and J by 0 bases, with 19 bases of the junction left unmatched. This CDR3 spans 22 amino acids. The germline V gene has CDR1 KGHDR and CDR2 SFDVKD.

Many counts were recorded for this clonotype. The chain combines TRBV7-6 with TRBJ1-5, with 11 nucleotides matching TRBD1. CDR1 SGHVS and CDR2 FNYEAQ come from the germline V gene. V lost 1 base, J lost 5 bases, and 1 base stayed unmatched. The CDR3 is 15 residues long. CDR3 protein: CASSLGTGGDQPQHF. In nucleotides, the CDR3 is TGTGCCAGCAGCTTAGGGACAGGGGGCGATCAGCCCCAGCATTTT.

This clonotype was seen a few times. V gene TRBV6-2 or TRBV6-3 combines with J gene TRBJ1-1; D call uncertain. The CDR3 is made up of 10 amino acids. The germline gives CDR1 MNHEY, CDR2 SVGEGT. The V end lost 7 bases, the J end lost 11 bases, and 11 bases lay between the germline ends. The CDR3 DNA follows: TGTGCCAGCAAGGTCGGGGAGGCTTTCTTT. It yields the protein CASKVGEAFF.

The chain joins TRBV7-2 to TRBJ2-1; TRBD2 matches 13 bases. Germline CDR1 and CDR2: SGHTA and FQGNSA. The CDR3 sequence is 14 residues long. V lost 1 base and J lost 11; bases outside the gene matches: 2. The CDR3 region is CASSLELAGGKQFF. As DNA, the CDR3 is TGTGCCAGCAGCTTAGAACTAGCGGGGGGGAAGCAGTTCTTC.

This clonotype was detected only a few times. V and J are TRBV12-5 and TRBJ2-1; unclear D gene. The CDR3 consists of 16 residues. Germline V gene lookup returns CDR1 LGHNT and CDR2 FRNRAP. Trimming cost V 0 bases and J 2 bases, with 11 bases left between them. The CDR3: CASGLVSGRTYNEQFF. The CDR3 DNA reads as TGTGCTAGTGGTTTGGTTTCGGGCAGGACCTACAATGAGCAGTTCTTC.

In this sample, this clonotype turned up many times. The chain carries TRBV7-9 and TRBJ1-5; perhaps TRBD1 as D (6 bases). Germline V gene lookup returns CDR1 SEHNR and CDR2 FQNEAQ (reference sequence). CDR3 length: 15 residues. With 1 base removed from V and 5 bases from J, the gap between germline ends came to 12 bases. The CDR3 sequence is CASSLEGGSYQPQHF. CDR3 coding DNA: TGTGCCAGCAGCTTAGAGGGGGGGTCCTATCAGCCCCAGCATTTT.

This clonotype appeared many times. This chain connects TRBV5-6 to TRBJ2-2; TRBD1 matches 7 bases. Germline V CDR1 and CDR2: SGHDT, YYEEEE. The V gene end was trimmed by 4 bases and the J gene end by 0 bases; junction bases not matched to a gene: 6. This CDR3 comprises 16 residues. This CDR3 is CASSPTGASNTGELFF. CDR3 nucleotide sequence: TGTGCCAGCAGCCCTACAGGGGCCTCGAACACCGGGGAGCTGTTTTTT.

In this sample, this clonotype turned up many times. The chain employs TRBV5-6 and TRBJ1-2; D not resolved. Trimming removed 4 bases at V and 0 bases at J, with 13 bases between. This CDR3 region has 15 residues. Germline CDR1 SGHDT, CDR2 YYEEEE. The CDR3 protein is CASSASGPANYGYTF. The CDR3 DNA is TGTGCCAGCAGCGCCTCCGGACCAGCTAACTATGGCTACACCTTC.

The J gene is TRBJ2-7, the V gene TRBV4-1; TRBD1 matches at 7 bases. The CDR3 sequence is 14 residues long. The trim removed 5 bases at V and 3 bases at J, leaving 7 bases unmatched. The germline CDR1 and CDR2 sequences are MGHRA and YSYEKL. Here the CDR3 DNA reads TGCGCCAGCAGCTTTCCGGGACAGAGCTACGAGCAGTACTTC. Amino acid sequence: CASSFPGQSYEQYF.

V is TRBV4-1 and J is TRBJ1-2; 9 positions agree with TRBD1. The V gene's germline CDR1 is MGHRA and CDR2 YSYEKL. The CDR3 sequence is 16 residues long. V gave up 0 bases and J gave up 4 bases; unmatched junction bases: 6. The chain's CDR3 is CASSQDERTGAYGYTF. DNA for the CDR3: TGCGCCAGCAGCCAAGATGAACGGACAGGGGCCTATGGCTACACCTTC.

This clonotype was detected many times. The genes are TRBV28 and TRBJ2-1, with D tentatively TRBD1 (5 bases). The CDR3 totals 15 residues. The germline V gene has CDR1 MDHEN and CDR2 SYDVKM. Trimming cost V 5 bases and J 8 bases, with 19 bases left between them. The CDR3 region is CASSPWKGRSDEQFF. CDR3 DNA: TGTGCCAGCAGTCCTTGGAAGGGGCGATCGGATGAGCAGTTCTTC.

This clonotype was recorded many times. The V and J genes are TRBV7-2 and TRBJ2-1; D uncertain. The CDR3 length is 15 residues. V lost 0 bases and J 7 bases, leaving 13 bases between the germline ends. CDR1 and CDR2 from the germline V gene are SGHTA and FQGNSA. CDR3 DNA: TGTGCCAGCAGCTTAGCACTTTTAGCCGCAAATGAGCAGTTCTTC. The encoded protein is CASSLALLAANEQFF.

Notes on this clonotype: An end of the junction does not agree with germline; a read error may underlie this. CDR3 in amino acids: CASGFVGTEAFF. CDR3 nucleotide sequence: TGTGCCAGCGGTTTTGTTGGGACTGAAGCTTTCTTT. The chain joins TRBV12-3 or TRBV12-4 to TRBJ1-1; D gene uncertain. The CDR3 is 12 amino acids.

This clonotype was detected ten times or more. CDR3 coding DNA: TGTGCCAGCAGCACCGGACAGGGTTCCGGTCAGCCCCAGCATTTT. This encodes CASSTGQGSGQPQHF. The rearrangement uses TRBV12-3 or TRBV12-4 and TRBJ1-5, with 8 bases that match TRBD1. V lost 6 bases and J lost 6; bases outside the gene matches: 10. The CDR3 is made up of 15 amino acids.

The rearrangement joins TRBV6-1 to TRBJ1-6; 8 bases are a match to TRBD1. The germline gives CDR1 MNHNS, CDR2 SASEGT. This CDR3 region has 15 residues. Trimming removed 0 bases from V and 13 bases from J; junction bases left unmatched: 8. The DNA of the CDR3 is TGTGCCAGCAGTGAAGCGTCTCAGGGGGCGAGTCCCCTCCACTTT. Its translation: CASSEASQGASPLHF.

This sequence joins TRBV9 and TRBJ2-7, with 9 nucleotides matching TRBD1. There are 17 residues in the CDR3. V shed 4 bases and J 6 bases; nucleotides not matched to a gene: 17. CDR1 and CDR2 (germline): SGDLS, YYNGEE. CDR3 nucleotide sequence: TGTGCCAGCAGCCCACCTCCGAGGGACAGGGTCCGGGCCGAGCAGTACTTC. This sequence encodes CASSPPPRDRVRAEQYF.

This clonotype was seen a handful of times. The chain joins TRBV10-3 to TRBJ1-1, with 8 bases aligning to TRBD1. Trimming removed 2 bases from V and 2 bases from J; junction bases left unmatched: 4. The CDR3 sequence is 15 residues long. Germline CDR1 reads ENHRY; CDR2 reads SYGVKD. CDR3 coding DNA: TGTGCCATCAGTGAGGGGACAGGATATAACACTGAAGCTTTCTTT. Residues: CAISEGTGYNTEAFF.

There are many counts of this clonotype. The chain has TRBV12-5 and TRBJ2-1, with 8 bases identical to TRBD1. Germline V lookup: CDR1 LGHNT, CDR2 FRNRAP. J lost 0 bases, V lost 6 bases, and 10 bases had no gene match. This CDR3 contains 17 residues. The CDR3 protein is CASGPSTGANSYNEQFF. Written as DNA, the CDR3 is TGTGCTAGTGGCCCATCGACAGGGGCGAACTCCTACAATGAGCAGTTCTTC.

This clonotype has more than one count but fewer than ten. The chain joins TRBV15 to TRBJ2-2; tentatively, D is TRBD2 (5 bases). From germline, CDR1 is LNHNV and CDR2 YYDKDF (reference sequence). With 2 bases removed from V and 7 bases from J, the gap between germline ends came to 14 bases. CDR3 length: 15 amino acids. CDR3 protein: CATSRHQRVGGELFF. CDR3 in DNA: TGTGCCACCAGCAGACATCAGAGGGTGGGCGGGGAGCTGTTTTTT.

This clonotype was seen a handful of times. This chain connects TRBV6-1 to TRBJ1-2; no definite D call. Trimming stripped 8 bases from V and 6 bases from J, with 16 bases between. Germline V gene data show CDR1 as MNHNS and CDR2 as SASEGT. The CDR3 contains 13 residues. The CDR3 here is CASRSSPPDGYTF. The CDR3 DNA follows: TGTGCCAGCCGGTCTTCCCCCCCGGATGGCTACACCTTC.

The chain combines TRBV29-1 with TRBJ2-3; D not resolved. The CDR3 consists of 14 residues. V gave up 7 bases and J gave up 5 bases, with 19 bases separating them. Per the germline V gene, CDR1 is SQVTM and CDR2 is ANQGSEA. Written as DNA, the CDR3 is TGCAGCGCGATCCCGCCTACCCGCGGAGATACGCAGTATTTT. Residues: CSAIPPTRGDTQYF.

This clonotype was seen repeatedly, ten times or more. The rearrangement joins TRBV2 to TRBJ2-7; the D gene could be TRBD1 or TRBD2 (5 bases each). V lost 8 bases and J lost 1, with 6 bases in between. The CDR3 has 11 residues. CDR1 and CDR2 from the germline V gene are SNHLY and FYNNEI. The CDR3 protein is CASGTSYEQYF. The CDR3 coding sequence is TGTGCCAGCGGGACGTCCTACGAGCAGTACTTC. Together with reference TRBV2 and TRBJ2-7, the CDR3 gives the full variable domain: EPEVTQTPSHQVTQMGQEVILRCVPISNHLYFYWYRQILGQKVEFLVSFYNNEISEKSEIFDDQFSVERPDGSNFTLKIRSTKLEDSAMYFCASGTSYEQYFGPGTRLTVT.

The chain has TRBV28 and TRBJ2-7, with 9 bases aligning to TRBD1. The germline gives CDR1 MDHEN, CDR2 SYDVKM. The CDR3 consists of 15 residues. V dropped 0 bases and J dropped 4; count of bases not matched to a gene: 4. CDR3 nucleotides: TGTGCCAGCAGTTTATGGCGGACAGGGGAATACGAGCAGTACTTC. Translating gives CASSLWRTGEYEQYF.

This clonotype was observed a few times. The rearrangement joins TRBV20-1 to TRBJ2-7; D is unclear. CDR3 length: 13 residues. V gave up 5 bases and J gave up 2 bases, with 13 bases separating them. The V gene's germline CDR1 is DFQATT and CDR2 SNEGSKA (reference sequence). The CDR3 spells CSAFNDITYEQYF. CDR3 coding DNA: TGCAGTGCTTTTAACGACATCACCTACGAGCAGTACTTC.

The chain is built from TRBV28 and TRBJ1-5; D is possibly TRBD1 (5 bases). CDR1 and CDR2 from the germline V gene are MDHEN and SYDVKM. The V end lost 1 base, the J end lost 7 bases, and 8 bases lay between the germline ends. This CDR3 region has 13 residues. This chain's CDR3 is CASSLYGGQPQHF. In DNA, the CDR3 is TGTGCCAGCAGTTTATATGGGGGGCAGCCCCAGCATTTT.

The chain uses TRBV20-1 and TRBJ2-1; 9 nucleotides align to TRBD2. Germline-derived CDR1 and CDR2 are DFQATT and SNEGSKA (reference sequence). Trimming cost V 0 bases and J 9 bases; bases outside gene matches: 9. The CDR3 has 15 amino acids. The DNA of the CDR3 is TGCAGTGCTAGAGATATAGGGGGACTAGCCTTTGAGCAGTTCTTC. Translating gives CSARDIGGLAFEQFF.